The 26 T cell receptor beta chains below come from one sample, sequenced in a study of blood T cell repertoires in COVID-19. The repertoire was sequenced with immunoSEQ multiplex PCR; TCRdb's copy has only in-frame clones and lacks some. This sample has roughly 140,000 clones, with about 80% found just once. Sequencing was done on a sample of peripheral blood. The receptor source for this set is a human donor in a cohort sampled during active COVID-19.

The chain links TRBV29-1 to TRBJ1-2; TRBD1 is a possible D gene (5 bases). This CDR3 spans 12 amino acids. V was pared by 4 bases and J by 6 bases, with 12 bases between. Germline V gives CDR1 SQVTM, CDR2 ANQGSEA. The CDR3 DNA is TGCAGCGTTGCGACTCCCAGGGATGGCTACACCTTC. This encodes CSVATPRDGYTF.

The rearrangement uses TRBV2 and TRBJ2-2; 13 nucleotides match TRBD2. The CDR3 is 18 amino acids. V gave up 6 bases and J gave up 0 bases; unmatched junction bases: 7. The V gene's germline CDR1 is SNHLY and CDR2 FYNNEI. CDR3 amino acids: CASRNGLAGVSNTGELFF. CDR3 DNA: TGTGCCAGCAGGAACGGACTAGCGGGGGTCTCGAACACCGGGGAGCTGTTTTTT.

This sequence joins TRBV5-4 and TRBJ1-6; the match to TRBD1 covers 8 bases. The length of the CDR3 is 16 residues. V was pared by 7 bases and J by 3 bases, with 9 bases of the junction left unmatched. Germline CDR1 is SGHNT and CDR2 is YYREEE (reference sequence). CDR3 sequence: CASRGPGGDYNSPLHF. The CDR3 coding sequence is TGTGCCAGCCGGGGACCAGGGGGCGACTATAATTCACCCCTCCACTTT.

CDR3 in amino acids: CATSGGLDTQYF. The CDR3 DNA is TGTGCCACCTCGGGGGGGTTGGATACGCAGTATTTT. J is TRBJ2-3 and V is TRBV12-3 or TRBV12-4; 8 bases are a match to TRBD2. The CDR3 covers 12 residues. After removal of 10 bases from V and 6 bases from J, the junction contained 6 bases not matched to a gene.

The chain combines TRBV5-1 with TRBJ1-3, with TRBD1 identical over 9 bases. This CDR3 is 16 amino acids long. V trimming: 3 bases; J trimming: 0 bases; junction bases outside the gene matches: 4. Germline lookup yields CDR1 SGHRS and CDR2 YFSETQ. The CDR3 loop reads CASSSGQGNSGNTIYF. In DNA, the CDR3 is TGCGCCAGCAGCTCGGGACAGGGTAACTCTGGAAACACCATATATTTT.

The rearrangement links TRBV11-2 to TRBJ1-4; D gene ambiguous. Trimming took 5 bases from V and 1 from J, leaving 20 bases between them. Germline V CDR1 and CDR2: SGHAT, FQNNGV. The CDR3 has 18 amino acids. In DNA form, the CDR3 reads TGTGCCAGCAGCCAGAGGCGGCAGTCTTTGGGAACTAATGAAAAACTGTTTTTT. Encoded protein: CASSQRRQSLGTNEKLFF.

The chain employs TRBV19 and TRBJ2-5; D is possibly TRBD2 (6 bases). This CDR3 has 13 amino acids. V lost 6 bases, J lost 3 bases, and 11 bases lay in between. The V gene's germline CDR1 is LNHDA and CDR2 SQIVND (reference sequence). The DNA of the CDR3 is TGTGCCAGTAGATCGGGGGTAGAAGAGACCCAGTACTTC. Its protein product is CASRSGVEETQYF.

This chain joins TRBV18 and TRBJ1-5, with no clear D. V was pared by 4 bases and J by 3 bases, with 10 bases between. The CDR3 runs 14 residues. Looked up from germline, CDR1 is KGHSH and CDR2 is LQKENI. CDR3 protein: CASSHGDLNQPQHF. Here the CDR3 DNA reads TGTGCCAGCTCACACGGGGATCTCAATCAGCCCCAGCATTTT.

The genes are TRBV20-1 and TRBJ1-1; no reliable D call. This CDR3 comprises 15 residues. Germline CDR1 and CDR2: DFQATT and SNEGSKA (reference sequence). Deletions cut 3 bases from V and 4 bases from J, with 18 bases between. The CDR3 sequence is CSASWRAGVGTEAFF. The CDR3 nucleotides are TGCAGTGCTAGTTGGCGTGCGGGCGTTGGCACTGAAGCTTTCTTT.

The chain is built from TRBV9 and TRBJ2-7; D may be TRBD2 (5 bases). The V end was cut by 3 bases, the J end by 3 bases, with 13 bases between. Germline CDR1 SGDLS, CDR2 YYNGEE. This CDR3 has 14 amino acids. CDR3 coding DNA: TGTGCCAGCAGCGCTTCAGAGGGATTCTACGAGCAGTACTTC. Translated, it gives CASSASEGFYEQYF. Looking up the rest from reference TRBV9 and TRBJ2-7 gives the full variable domain: DSGVTQTPKHLITATGQRVTLRCSPRSGDLSVYWYQQSLDQGLQFLIQYYNGEERAKGNILERFSAQQFPDLHSELNLSSLELGDSALYFCASSASEGFYEQYFGPGTRLTVT.

V usage is TRBV29-1 and J usage is TRBJ1-1; D not certain. Germline V lookup: CDR1 SQVTM, CDR2 ANQGSEA. V shed 6 bases and J shed 3 bases, with 11 bases lying between them. This CDR3 is 12 amino acids long. The CDR3 protein is CSVAFGYTEAFF. CDR3 coding DNA: TGCAGCGTGGCCTTCGGGTACACTGAAGCTTTCTTT.

The chain employs TRBV7-9 and TRBJ2-3; D ambiguous. Germline V gene lookup returns CDR1 SEHNR and CDR2 FQNEAQ (reference sequence). CDR3 length: 12 amino acids. Trimming took off 0 bases at V and 6 bases at J, with 4 bases between the two ends. CDR3 DNA: TGTGCCAGCAGCTTAGCCCCGGATACGCAGTATTTT. It codes for CASSLAPDTQYF. Based on the CDR3 plus reference TRBV7-9 and TRBJ2-3, the full variable domain is DTGVSQNPRHKITKRGQNVTFRCDPISEHNRLYWYRQTLGQGPEFLTYFQNEAQLEKSRLLSDRFSAERPKGSFSTLEIQRTEQGDSAMYLCASSLAPDTQYFGPGTRLTVL.

V and J are TRBV6-5 and TRBJ2-5; 9 positions agree with TRBD2. Losses at the gene ends were 5 bases for V and 4 bases for J; bases not matched to a gene: 8. The CDR3 spans 15 residues. Per germline, CDR1 MNHEY and CDR2 SVGAGI. The CDR3 DNA reads TGTGCCAGCAGTCGCGGGGGGGCCGGGGGAGAGACCCAGTACTTC. Residues: CASSRGGAGGETQYF.

The table lists this clone with a count of one. The chain couples TRBV24-1 to TRBJ1-5; D is ambiguous. V was shortened by 3 bases and J by 8 bases, with 16 bases between the two germline ends. CDR1 is KGHDR, CDR2 SFDVKD, per germline. The CDR3 is 15 amino acids. The CDR3 loop reads CATSDAGDSRKPQHF. The DNA of the CDR3 is TGTGCCACCAGTGATGCCGGGGATAGCAGGAAGCCCCAGCATTTT.

V and J are TRBV6-2 or TRBV6-3 and TRBJ2-5; 11 nucleotides match TRBD1. Germline CDR1 MNHEY, CDR2 SVGEGT. With 5 bases clipped from V and 1 base from J, the junction kept 9 bases outside the gene matches. This CDR3 has 17 amino acids. This chain's CDR3 is CASSTTDRGLLQETQYF. DNA for the CDR3: TGTGCCAGCAGTACTACGGACAGGGGGCTACTCCAAGAGACCCAGTACTTC.

V and J are TRBV24-1 and TRBJ2-2; 7 bases line up with TRBD1. Germline CDR1 is KGHDR and CDR2 is SFDVKD. V gave up 3 bases and J gave up 2 bases; unmatched junction bases: 5. The CDR3 is 16 residues long. DNA of the CDR3: TGTGCCACCAGTGATCCCGGGGACAGCAACACCGGGGAGCTGTTTTTT. Its protein product is CATSDPGDSNTGELFF.

The chain couples TRBV5-1 to TRBJ1-6; TRBD1 is a possible D gene (6 bases). Per the germline V gene, CDR1 is SGHRS and CDR2 is YFSETQ. Trimming removed 4 bases at V and 5 bases at J, with 7 bases between. The CDR3 is 13 amino acids. The CDR3 sequence is CASSRDNNSPLHF. CDR3 DNA: TGCGCCAGCAGCCGGGACAATAATTCACCCCTCCACTTT.

The rearrangement joins TRBV19 to TRBJ1-2; a possible D gene is TRBD1 (6 bases). Trimming shortened V by 3 bases and J by 3 bases, and 11 bases separated the two germline ends. The germline CDR1 and CDR2 sequences are LNHDA and SQIVND (reference sequence). CDR3 length equals 14 residues. The CDR3 loop reads CASSIGQLHYGYTF. In DNA, the CDR3 is TGTGCCAGTAGTATCGGACAGCTGCACTATGGCTACACCTTC.

This clone was counted between two and nine times. The chain has TRBV6-5 and TRBJ2-7, with a possible D match to TRBD2 (7 bases). Trimming removed 4 bases from V and 2 bases from J, with 18 bases in between. This CDR3 region has 16 residues. Germline V CDR1 and CDR2: MNHEY, SVGAGI. Here the CDR3 reads CASSLNRGGAAYEQYF. CDR3 in DNA: TGTGCCAGCAGTTTGAATAGAGGGGGGGCGGCCTACGAGCAGTACTTC.

This clone was counted only a few times. The chain recombines TRBV5-6 with TRBJ1-1; D is perhaps TRBD1 (6 bases). Germline V gene lookup returns CDR1 SGHDT and CDR2 YYEEEE. The length of the CDR3 is 14 residues. V was pared by 1 base and J by 3 bases, with 10 bases between. DNA of the CDR3: TGTGCCAGCAGCTTGACAGGGAGAGACACTGAAGCTTTCTTT. Protein product: CASSLTGRDTEAFF.

This clone was recorded once. This chain joins TRBV2 and TRBJ2-2, with D possibly TRBD1 on 6 matching bases. The CDR3 contains 16 residues. The V end was cut by 5 bases, the J end by 0 bases, with 13 bases between. Per the germline V gene, CDR1 is SNHLY and CDR2 is FYNNEI. The CDR3 nucleotides read TGTGCCAGCAGTTCAACAGGGATTACGAACACCGGGGAGCTGTTTTTT. Translated, it gives CASSSTGITNTGELFF.

J is TRBJ1-1 and V is TRBV6-5; 7 bases agree with TRBD1. V trimming: 8 bases; J trimming: 1 base; junction bases outside the gene matches: 4. The length of the CDR3 is 13 residues. Germline assignment: CDR1 MNHEY and CDR2 SVGAGI. CDR3 in DNA: TGTGCCAGCTACAGGGGTAAGAACACTGAAGCTTTCTTT. Amino acid sequence: CASYRGKNTEAFF.

The chain has TRBV5-6 and TRBJ1-1; D gene uncertain. Deletions cut 4 bases from V and 6 bases from J, with 13 bases between. This CDR3 has 13 residues. Germline V gene lookup returns CDR1 SGHDT and CDR2 YYEEEE. Here the CDR3 reads CASSTAGIAEAFF. As DNA, the CDR3 is TGTGCCAGCAGCACCGCGGGTATTGCTGAAGCTTTCTTT.

The chain links TRBV29-1 to TRBJ2-6; TRBD1 agrees at 9 bases. This CDR3 contains 17 residues. The junction had 21 bases not matched to a gene; V was cut back by 6 bases and J by 12 bases. Germline V gene data show CDR1 as SQVTM and CDR2 as ANQGSEA. CDR3 DNA sequence: TGCAGCGTACCCCACCCGGGACAGGGAGGACTCACCAGCGTCCTGACTTTC. Its protein is CSVPHPGQGGLTSVLTF.

V usage is TRBV11-2 and J usage is TRBJ2-3; the D is unclear. The CDR3 contains 17 residues. V shed 5 bases and J shed 4 bases, with 22 bases lying between them. Germline assignment: CDR1 SGHAT and CDR2 FQNNGV. The CDR3 loop reads CASSPRGSQNSADTQYF. In DNA, the CDR3 is TGTGCCAGCAGCCCCCGAGGCAGCCAGAATTCGGCAGATACGCAGTATTTT.

The chain combines TRBV5-5 with TRBJ2-6; D gene unclear. The ends were cut back, 1 base at V and 0 bases at J, with 11 bases in the middle. Germline V gene lookup returns CDR1 SGHKS and CDR2 YYEKEE (reference sequence). The CDR3 contains 17 residues. CDR3 in DNA: TGTGCCAGCAGCTTGTTTCCAGGTCCCTCTGGGGCCAACGTCCTGACTTTC. This gives the protein CASSLFPGPSGANVLTF.